This note documents a single T cell receptor (beta chain) sequence. These data come from a study of cytomegalovirus exposure and HLA in healthy donors. With 7 bases clipped from V and 9 bases from J, the junction kept 9 bases outside the gene matches. The CDR3 extends over 14 amino acids. Germline V CDR1 and CDR2: MNHEY, SVGAGI. This PCR relied on a set of 60 Vbeta primers and 13 Jbeta primers. The repertoire was sequenced with immunoSEQ multiplex PCR; TCRdb's copy has only in-frame clones and lacks some. The repertoire holds 140,000 to 150,000 clones, with about 74% as singletons. Sequenced sample: PBMCs. This receptor was obtained from a man between 40 and 49 years old in good health and CMV-seropositive. This chain uses TRBV6-5 with TRBJ2-1, with 10 positions matching TRBD2. CDR3 region: CASNMLAGDVEQFF. The CDR3, as DNA: TGTGCCAGCAATATGCTAGCGGGAGATGTTGAGCAGTTCTTC.